The T cell receptor (beta chain) under discussion was sequenced for a study of T cell responses to AZD1222 COVID-19 vaccine. The CDR3 length is 16 residues. Per the germline V gene, CDR1 is SGDLS and CDR2 is YYNGEE. Trimming took 0 bases from V and 2 from J, leaving 14 bases between them. TCRdb keeps only in-frame clones here, not all; method: immunoSEQ multiplex PCR. The data contain more than 150,000 clones, over 80% of them singletons. Sequencing was performed on peripheral blood, taken on day 0 of AZD1222 vaccination. The gene calls are TRBV9 and TRBJ1-2, with D hard to call. The sequence was obtained from an adult in good health. The CDR3 nucleotides are TGTGCCAGCAGCGTAGACCGTGGAGGAGCCAACTATGGCTACACCTTC. It translates to CASSVDRGGANYGYTF.